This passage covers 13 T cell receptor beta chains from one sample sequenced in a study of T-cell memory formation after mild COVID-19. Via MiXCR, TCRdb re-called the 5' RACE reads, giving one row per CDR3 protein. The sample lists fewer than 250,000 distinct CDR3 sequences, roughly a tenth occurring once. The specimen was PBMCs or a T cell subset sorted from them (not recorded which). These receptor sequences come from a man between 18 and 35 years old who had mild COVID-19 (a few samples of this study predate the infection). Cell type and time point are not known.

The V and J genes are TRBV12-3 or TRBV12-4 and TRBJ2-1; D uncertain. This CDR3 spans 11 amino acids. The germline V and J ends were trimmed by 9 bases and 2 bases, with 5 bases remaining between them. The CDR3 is CASVAYNEQFF. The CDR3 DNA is TGTGCCAGTGTAGCCTACAATGAGCAGTTCTTC.

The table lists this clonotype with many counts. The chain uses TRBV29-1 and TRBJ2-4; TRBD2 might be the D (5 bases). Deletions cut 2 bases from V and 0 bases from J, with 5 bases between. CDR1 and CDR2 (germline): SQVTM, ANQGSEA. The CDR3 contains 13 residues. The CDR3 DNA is TGCAGCGTTGAACTAGCAGCCAAAAACATTCAGTACTTC. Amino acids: CSVELAAKNIQYF.

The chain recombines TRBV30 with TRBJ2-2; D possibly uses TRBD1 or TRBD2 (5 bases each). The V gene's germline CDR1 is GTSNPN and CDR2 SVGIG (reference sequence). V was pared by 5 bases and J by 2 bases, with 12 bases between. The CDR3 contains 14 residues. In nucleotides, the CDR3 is TGTGCCTGGGGTTTGGGGGTAAACACCGGGGAGCTGTTTTTT. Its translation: CAWGLGVNTGELFF. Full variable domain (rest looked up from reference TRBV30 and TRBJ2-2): SQTIHQWPATLVQPVGSPLSLECTVEGTSNPNLYWYRQAAGRGLQLLFYSVGIGQISSEVPQNLSASRPQDRQFILSSKKLLLSDSGFYLCAWGLGVNTGELFFGEGSRLTVL.

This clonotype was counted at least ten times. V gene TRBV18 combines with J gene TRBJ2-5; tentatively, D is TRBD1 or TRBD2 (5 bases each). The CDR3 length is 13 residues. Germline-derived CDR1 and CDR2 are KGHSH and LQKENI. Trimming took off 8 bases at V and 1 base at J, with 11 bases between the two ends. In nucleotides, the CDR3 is TGTGCCAGCAGCCCCGGGGCCCAAGAGACCCAGTACTTC. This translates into CASSPGAQETQYF.

CDR3 in DNA: TGTGCCAGCAGGTTAGACAATTCACCCCTCCACTTT. Translated: CASRLDNSPLHF. The V and J genes are TRBV2 and TRBJ1-6; unclear D gene. There are 12 residues in the CDR3. Germline V gives CDR1 SNHLY, CDR2 FYNNEI. Trimming cost V 6 bases and J 7 bases, with 7 bases left between them.

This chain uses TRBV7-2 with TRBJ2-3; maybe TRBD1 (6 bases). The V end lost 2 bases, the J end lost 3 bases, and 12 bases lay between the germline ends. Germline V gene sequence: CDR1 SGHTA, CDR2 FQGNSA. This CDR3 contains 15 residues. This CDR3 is CASSLIGGGTDTQYF. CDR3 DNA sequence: TGTGCCAGCAGCTTAATAGGGGGTGGTACAGATACGCAGTATTTT.

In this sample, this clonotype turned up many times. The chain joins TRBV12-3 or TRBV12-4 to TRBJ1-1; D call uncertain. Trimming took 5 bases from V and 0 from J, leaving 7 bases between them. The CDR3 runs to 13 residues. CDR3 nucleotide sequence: TGTGCCAGCAGTGGGTTTATGAACACTGAAGCTTTCTTT. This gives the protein CASSGFMNTEAFF.

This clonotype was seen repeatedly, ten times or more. CDR3 region: CASTQEVEISSSYEQYF. The CDR3 bases are TGTGCCAGCACCCAGGAGGTGGAGATTTCGAGCTCCTACGAGCAGTACTTC. V and J are TRBV7-3 and TRBJ2-7; the D gene is possibly TRBD2 (5 bases). The CDR3 runs to 17 residues. V dropped 7 bases and J dropped 0 bases, with 22 bases sitting between them. Germline CDR1 and CDR2: SGHTA and FQGTGA.

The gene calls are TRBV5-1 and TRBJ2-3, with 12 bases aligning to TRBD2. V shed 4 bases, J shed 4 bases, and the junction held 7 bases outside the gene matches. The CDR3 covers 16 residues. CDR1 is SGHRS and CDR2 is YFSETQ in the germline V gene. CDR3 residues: CASSPLTSGGSDTQYF. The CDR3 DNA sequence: TGCGCCAGCAGCCCTCTGACTAGCGGGGGATCAGATACGCAGTATTTT.

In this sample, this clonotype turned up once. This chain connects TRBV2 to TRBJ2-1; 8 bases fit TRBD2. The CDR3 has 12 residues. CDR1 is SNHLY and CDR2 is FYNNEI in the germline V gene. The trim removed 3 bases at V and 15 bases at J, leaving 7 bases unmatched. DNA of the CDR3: TGTGCCAGCAGTGACCCGGGGGGGAGGGCGTTCTTC. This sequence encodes CASSDPGGRAFF. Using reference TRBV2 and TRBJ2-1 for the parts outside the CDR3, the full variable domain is EPEVTQTPSHQVTQMGQEVILRCVPISNHLYFYWYRQILGQKVEFLVSFYNNEISEKSEIFDDQFSVERPDGSNFTLKIRSTKLEDSAMYFCASSDPGGRAFFGPGTRLTVL.

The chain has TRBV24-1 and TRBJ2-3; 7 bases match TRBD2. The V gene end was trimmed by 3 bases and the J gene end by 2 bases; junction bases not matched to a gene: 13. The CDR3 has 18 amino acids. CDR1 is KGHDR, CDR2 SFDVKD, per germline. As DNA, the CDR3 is TGTGCCACCAGTGATCCTCGGGCCAGGGAGGGACTCACAGATACGCAGTATTTT. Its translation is CATSDPRAREGLTDTQYF.

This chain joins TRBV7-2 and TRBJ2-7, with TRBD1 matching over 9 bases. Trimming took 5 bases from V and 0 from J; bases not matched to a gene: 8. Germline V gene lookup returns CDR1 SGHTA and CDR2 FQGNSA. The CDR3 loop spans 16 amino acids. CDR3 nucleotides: TGTGCCAGCAGCATCACTGTGGGACAGGGCTCCTACGAGCAGTACTTC. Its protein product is CASSITVGQGSYEQYF.

The CDR3 bases are TGTGCCAGCAGTTACTCGGTAAACACGGGAGGCTACACCTTC. Translating gives CASSYSVNTGGYTF. The V gene is TRBV6-6, the J gene TRBJ1-2; unclear D gene. The CDR3 runs to 14 residues. Germline CDR1 reads MNHNY; CDR2 reads SVGAGI (reference sequence). The V end lost 0 bases, the J end lost 8 bases, and 13 bases lay between the germline ends.